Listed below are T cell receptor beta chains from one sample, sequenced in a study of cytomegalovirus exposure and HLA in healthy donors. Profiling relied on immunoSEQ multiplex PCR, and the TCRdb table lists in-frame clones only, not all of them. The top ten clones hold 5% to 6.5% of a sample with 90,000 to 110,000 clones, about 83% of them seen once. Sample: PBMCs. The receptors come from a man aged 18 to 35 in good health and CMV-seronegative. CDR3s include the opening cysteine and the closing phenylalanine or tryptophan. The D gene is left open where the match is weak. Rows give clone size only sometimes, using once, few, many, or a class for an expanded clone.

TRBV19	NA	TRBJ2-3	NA	CASSTGDTQYF	TGTGCCAGTAGTACGGGAGATACGCAGTATTTT
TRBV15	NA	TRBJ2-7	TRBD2	CATTPGTSELYEQYF	TGTGCCACCACTCCCGGGACTAGCGAGCTCTACGAGCAGTACTTC
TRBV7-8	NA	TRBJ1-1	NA	CASSAGDRNTEAFF	TGTGCCAGCAGCGCGGGAGACCGGAACACTGAAGCTTTCTTT
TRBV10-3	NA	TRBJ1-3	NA	CATREGSGNTIYF	TGTGCCACACGGGAGGGCTCTGGAAACACCATATATTTT
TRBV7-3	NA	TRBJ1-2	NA	CASSSQGRRDYGYTF	TGTGCCAGCAGCTCGCAGGGCAGGCGAGACTATGGCTACACCTTC
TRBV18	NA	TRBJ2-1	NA	CASSPRDFPTNEQFF	TGTGCCAGCTCACCGCGGGATTTTCCAACCAATGAGCAGTTCTTC
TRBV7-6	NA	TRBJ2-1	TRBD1	CASSLGPRDRAHNEQFF	TGTGCCAGCAGCTTGGGCCCCCGGGACAGGGCCCACAATGAGCAGTTCTTC
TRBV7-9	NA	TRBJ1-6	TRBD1	CASSRQGYNSPLHF	TGTGCCAGCAGCCGACAGGGCTATAATTCACCCCTCCACTTT
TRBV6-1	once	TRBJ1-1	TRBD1	CASRGQGAGTEAFF	TGTGCCAGCAGGGGACAGGGGGCGGGCACTGAAGCTTTCTTT
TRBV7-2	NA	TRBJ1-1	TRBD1	CASSTRQGNTEAFF	TGTGCCAGCAGCACCCGACAGGGGAACACTGAAGCTTTCTTT
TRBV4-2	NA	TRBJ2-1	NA	CASSPILVPSGEQFF	TGTGCCAGCAGCCCAATACTAGTTCCGAGTGGGGAGCAGTTCTTC
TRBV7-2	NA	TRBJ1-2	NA	CASSPWTISGYTF	TGTGCCAGCAGCCCCTGGACAATATCAGGCTACACCTTC
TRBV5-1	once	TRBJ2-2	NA	CASSLDSYTGELFF	TGCGCCAGCAGCTTGGACTCATACACCGGGGAGCTGTTTTTT
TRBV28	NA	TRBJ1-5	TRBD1	CASSLLRQGAAGSNQPQHF	TGTGCCAGCAGTTTACTCCGGCAGGGGGCAGCGGGAAGCAATCAGCCCCAGCATTTT
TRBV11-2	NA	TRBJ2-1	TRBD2	CASSLRGLAGGDEQFF	TGTGCCAGCAGCTTACGAGGACTAGCGGGAGGCGATGAGCAGTTCTTC
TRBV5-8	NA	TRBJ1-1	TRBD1	CASSPGTVYGPGEEAFF	TGTGCCAGCAGCCCTGGGACAGTCTATGGACCCGGTGAAGAAGCTTTCTTT
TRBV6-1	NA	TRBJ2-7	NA	CASSTPYEQYF	TGTGCCAGCAGCACTCCCTACGAGCAGTACTTC
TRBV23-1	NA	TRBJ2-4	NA	CARRLRLAKNIQYF	TGCGCCAGGAGGCTCCGGCTAGCCAAAAACATTCAGTACTTC
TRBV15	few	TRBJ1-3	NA	CATSRDGGSGNTIYF	TGTGCCACCAGCAGAGACGGGGGCTCTGGAAACACCATATATTTT
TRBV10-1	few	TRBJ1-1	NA	CASSEGLAGTEAFF	TGCGCCAGCAGTGAGGGGCTGGCAGGGACTGAAGCTTTCTTT
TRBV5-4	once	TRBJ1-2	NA	CASSLRNYGYTF	TGTGCCAGCAGCCTAAGAAACTATGGCTACACCTTC
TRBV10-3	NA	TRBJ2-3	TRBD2	CAASREEANTQYF	TGTGCCGCTAGCCGGGAGGAAGCAAATACGCAGTATTTT
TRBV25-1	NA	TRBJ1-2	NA	CASSESLQGRGYTF	TGTGCCAGCAGTGAATCCCTACAGGGACGCGGCTACACCTTC
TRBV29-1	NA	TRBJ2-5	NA	CSARTLVQQETQYF	TGCAGCGCCCGGACACTTGTACAGCAAGAGACCCAGTACTTC
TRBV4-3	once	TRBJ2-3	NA	CASRPGQRSTDTQYF	TGCGCCAGCAGACCCGGACAGCGGTCCACAGATACGCAGTATTTT
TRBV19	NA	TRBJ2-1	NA	CASSVRLVDEQFF	TGTGCCAGTAGTGTCAGACTTGTCGATGAGCAGTTCTTC
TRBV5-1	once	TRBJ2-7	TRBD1	CASSIPRAQTDRATFYEQYF	TGCGCCAGCAGCATACCAAGAGCCCAAACAGACAGGGCGACCTTCTACGAGCAGTACTTC
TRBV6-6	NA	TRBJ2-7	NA	CASSWTVYEQYF	TGTGCCAGCAGTTGGACAGTCTACGAGCAGTACTTC
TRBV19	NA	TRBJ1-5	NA	CASSIGAQPQHF	TGTGCCAGTAGTATAGGGGCTCAGCCCCAGCATTTT
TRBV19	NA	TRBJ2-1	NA	CASSMGRGDEQFF	TGTGCCAGTAGTATGGGGAGGGGGGATGAGCAGTTCTTC
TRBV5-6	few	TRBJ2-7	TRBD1	CASSLRTGYEQYF	TGTGCCAGCAGCCTACGGACAGGCTACGAGCAGTACTTC
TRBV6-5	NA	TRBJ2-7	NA	CASSQGGPGEQYF	TGTGCCAGCAGCCAAGGAGGGCCGGGCGAGCAGTACTTC
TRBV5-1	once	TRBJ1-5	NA	CASSKQSNQPQHF	TGCGCCAGCAGCAAACAGAGCAATCAGCCCCAGCATTTT
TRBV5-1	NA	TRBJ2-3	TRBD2	CASSLGAWRELIDTQYF	TGCGCCAGCAGCTTGGGCGCGTGGCGGGAGTTAATAGATACGCAGTATTTT
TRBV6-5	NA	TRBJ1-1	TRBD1	CASSSLQGAPTEAFF	TGTGCCAGCAGTTCCCTACAGGGGGCGCCCACTGAAGCTTTCTTT
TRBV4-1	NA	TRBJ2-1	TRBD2	CASSLGTSGNNEQFF	TGCGCCAGCAGCCTCGGGACTAGCGGGAACAATGAGCAGTTCTTC
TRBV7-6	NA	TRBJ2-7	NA	CASSPSGPGGEQYF	TGTGCCAGCAGCCCGTCGGGCCCCGGAGGGGAGCAGTACTTC
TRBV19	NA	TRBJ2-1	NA	CASSKFSKSSYNEQFF	TGTGCCAGTAGTAAATTTTCAAAGAGCTCCTACAATGAGCAGTTCTTC
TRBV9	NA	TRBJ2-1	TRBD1	CASSAKGDSYNEQFF	TGTGCCAGCAGCGCGAAAGGGGACAGTTACAATGAGCAGTTCTTC
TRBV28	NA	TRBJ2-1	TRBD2	CASSPSSSGRVKFF	TGTGCCAGCAGTCCCTCGAGTAGCGGGAGGGTAAAGTTCTTC
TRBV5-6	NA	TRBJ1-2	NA	CASSLPLTSPNYGYTF	TGTGCCAGCAGCTTGCCCCTAACGTCCCCTAACTATGGCTACACCTTC
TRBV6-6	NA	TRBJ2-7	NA	CASSKTQLTYEQYF	TGTGCCAGCAGCAAGACTCAACTCACCTACGAGCAGTACTTC
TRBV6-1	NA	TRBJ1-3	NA	CASNLGMSGNTIYF	TGTGCCAGCAACCTCGGGATGTCTGGAAACACCATATATTTT
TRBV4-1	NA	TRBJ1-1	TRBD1	CASSQRTGLMNTEAFF	TGCGCCAGCAGCCAGCGGACAGGGCTCATGAACACTGAAGCTTTCTTT
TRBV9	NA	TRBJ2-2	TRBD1	CASSKTGTTNTGELFF	TGTGCCAGCAGCAAGACAGGGACCACGAACACCGGGGAGCTGTTTTTT
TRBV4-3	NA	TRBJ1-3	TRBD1	CASSRGTGVGSGNTIYF	TGCGCCAGCAGCCGCGGGACAGGAGTGGGCTCTGGAAACACCATATATTTT
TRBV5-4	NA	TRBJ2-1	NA	CASSSPTGYNEQFF	TGTGCCAGCAGCTCACCTACAGGGTACAATGAGCAGTTCTTC
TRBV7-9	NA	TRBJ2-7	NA	CASSLVPQNYEQYF	TGTGCCAGCAGCTTAGTTCCCCAAAACTACGAGCAGTATTTC
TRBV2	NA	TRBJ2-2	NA	CASSEEHTGELFF	TGTGCCAGCAGTGAAGAGCACACCGGGGAGCTGTTTTTT
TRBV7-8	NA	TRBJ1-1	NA	CASSLAYGQGITGRNTEAFF	TGTGCCAGCAGCTTAGCATATGGGCAGGGGATTACAGGTAGGAACACTGAAGCTTTCTTT
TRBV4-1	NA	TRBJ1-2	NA	CASSQGGRSAYGYTF	TGCGCCAGCAGCCAAGGGGGCCGAAGCGCCTATGGCTACACCTTC
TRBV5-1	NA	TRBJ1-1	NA	CASSAGGGTEAFF	TGCGCCAGCAGCGCGGGGGGAGGGACTGAAGCTTTCTTT
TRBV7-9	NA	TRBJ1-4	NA	CASSLANSRRPTQNEKLFF	TGTGCCAGCAGCTTAGCCAATAGTAGAAGACCGACTCAAAATGAAAAACTGTTTTTT
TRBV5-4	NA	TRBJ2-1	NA	CATGDEQFF	TGTGCTACCGGGGATGAGCAGTTCTTC